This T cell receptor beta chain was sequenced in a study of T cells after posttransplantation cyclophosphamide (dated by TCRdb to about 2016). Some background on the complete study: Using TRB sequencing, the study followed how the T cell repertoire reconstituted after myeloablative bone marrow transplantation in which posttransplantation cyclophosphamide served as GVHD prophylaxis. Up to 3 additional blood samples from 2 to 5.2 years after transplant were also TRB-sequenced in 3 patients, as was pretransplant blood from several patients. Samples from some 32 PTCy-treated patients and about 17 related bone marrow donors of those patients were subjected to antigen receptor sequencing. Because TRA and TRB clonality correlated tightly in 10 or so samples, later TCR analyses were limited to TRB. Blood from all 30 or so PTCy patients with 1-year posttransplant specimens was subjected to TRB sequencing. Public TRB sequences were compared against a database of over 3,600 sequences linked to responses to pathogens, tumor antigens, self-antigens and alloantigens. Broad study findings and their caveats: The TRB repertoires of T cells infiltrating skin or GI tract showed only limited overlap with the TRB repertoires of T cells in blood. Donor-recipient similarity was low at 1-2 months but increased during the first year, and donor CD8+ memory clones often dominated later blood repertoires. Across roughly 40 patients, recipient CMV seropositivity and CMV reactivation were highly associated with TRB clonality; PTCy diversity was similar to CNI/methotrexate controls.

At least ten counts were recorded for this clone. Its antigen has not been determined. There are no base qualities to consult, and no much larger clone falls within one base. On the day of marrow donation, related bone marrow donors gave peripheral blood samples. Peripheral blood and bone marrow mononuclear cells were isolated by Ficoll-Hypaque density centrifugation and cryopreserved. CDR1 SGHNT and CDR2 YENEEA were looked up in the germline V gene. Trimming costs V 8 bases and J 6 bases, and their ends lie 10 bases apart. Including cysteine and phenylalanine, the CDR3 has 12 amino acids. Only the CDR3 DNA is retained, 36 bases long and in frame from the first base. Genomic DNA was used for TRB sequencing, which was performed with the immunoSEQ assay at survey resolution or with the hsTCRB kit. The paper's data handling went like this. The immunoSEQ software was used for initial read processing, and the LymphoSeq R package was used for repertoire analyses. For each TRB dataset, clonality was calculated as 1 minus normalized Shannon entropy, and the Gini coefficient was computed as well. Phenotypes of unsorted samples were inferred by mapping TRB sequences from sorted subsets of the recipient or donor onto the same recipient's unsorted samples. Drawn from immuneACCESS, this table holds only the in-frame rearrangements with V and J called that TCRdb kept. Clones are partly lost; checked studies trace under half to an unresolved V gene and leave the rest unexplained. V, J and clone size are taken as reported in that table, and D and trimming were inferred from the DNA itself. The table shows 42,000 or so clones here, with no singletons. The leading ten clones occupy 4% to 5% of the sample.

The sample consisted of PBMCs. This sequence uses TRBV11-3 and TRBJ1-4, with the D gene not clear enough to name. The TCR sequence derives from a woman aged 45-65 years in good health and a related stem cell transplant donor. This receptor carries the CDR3 CASSRQDEKLFF. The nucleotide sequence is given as TGTGCCAGCTCCCGGCAGGATGAAAAACTGTTTTTT.